Listed here are 32 T cell receptor beta chains from one sample, sequenced in a study of shared clonotypes between healthy human individuals. Assay used: immunoSEQ multiplex PCR; TCRdb lists only in-frame clones, some missing. This table has roughly 2.6 million clones, approximately 90% appearing once. Sequencing input: naive CD4+ T cells sorted from blood. Subset: CD45RA+ positively selected. The receptors derive from a man between 18 and 29 years old in good health.

The DNA of the CDR3 is TGTGCCAGCAGCTTGGGCGATGCAGGGGGCCTATATGGCTACACCTTC. This encodes CASSLGDAGGLYGYTF. This sequence joins TRBV5-5 and TRBJ1-2; 8 nucleotides align to TRBD1. Trimming at V came to 0 bases and at J to 5 bases, leaving 9 bases not matched to a gene. Germline lookup yields CDR1 SGHKS and CDR2 YYEKEE (reference sequence). This CDR3 has 16 amino acids.

The V gene is TRBV28, the J gene TRBJ2-7; 10 bases are shared with TRBD1. J lost 4 bases, V lost 6 bases, and 9 bases had no gene match. CDR3 size: 15 residues. From germline, CDR1 is MDHEN and CDR2 SYDVKM. Here the CDR3 DNA reads TGTGCCAGCAGGATCATGGGACAGGGGACTTACGAGCAGTACTTC. Translating it yields CASRIMGQGTYEQYF.

CDR3 residues: CASTRTVNTGELFF. DNA for the CDR3: TGTGCCAGCACACGGACGGTGAACACCGGGGAGCTGTTTTTT. The chain uses TRBV6-1 and TRBJ2-2; D remains ambiguous. V was clipped by 7 bases and J by 1 base, with 10 bases between them. The CDR3 consists of 14 residues. Germline CDR1 is MNHNS and CDR2 is SASEGT.

A word on this clone: This specimen includes other DNA sequences encoding the same CDR3. The DNA for the CDR3 is TGTGCCAGCAGCTTGGGACAGGGGAATTATGGCTACACCTTC. Translation gives CASSLGQGNYGYTF. The V and J genes are TRBV5-4 and TRBJ1-2, with 8 bases aligning to TRBD1. V was pared by 0 bases and J by 5 bases, with 3 bases of the junction left unmatched. Germline V gives CDR1 SGHNT, CDR2 YYREEE (reference sequence). This CDR3 contains 14 residues.

This chain links TRBV6-5 with TRBJ2-5, with D possibly matching TRBD2 (5 bases). In germline, CDR1 is MNHEY, CDR2 SVGAGI. The V end was cut by 5 bases, the J end by 4 bases, with 14 bases between. The CDR3 totals 14 residues. CDR3 region: CASSPPGRGETQYF. For the CDR3, the DNA is TGTGCCAGCAGTCCCCCAGGCCGGGGAGAGACCCAGTACTTC.

The chain uses TRBV14 and TRBJ2-7, with unresolved D. This CDR3 region has 16 residues. Trimming cost V 1 base and J 4 bases, with 17 bases left between them. Germline lookup yields CDR1 SGHDN and CDR2 FVKESK. The CDR3 region has the DNA TGTGCCAGCAGCCAAGGTCAGGTCAGATGGGATTACGAGCAGTACTTC. Translating gives CASSQGQVRWDYEQYF. Full variable domain (rest looked up from reference TRBV14 and TRBJ2-7): EAGVTQFPSHSVIEKGQTVTLRCDPISGHDNLYWYRRVMGKEIKFLLHFVKESKQDESGMPNNRFLAERTGGTYSTLKVQPAELEDSGVYFCASSQGQVRWDYEQYFGPGTRLTVT.

The chain recombines TRBV4-2 with TRBJ2-3, with 10 bases that match TRBD2. The ends lost 0 bases at V and 1 base at J; junction bases unmatched: 7. This CDR3 region has 18 residues. Germline CDR1 reads LGHNA; CDR2 reads YNFKEQ. CDR3 sequence: CASSQDFFSGGGTDTQYF. CDR3 nucleotide sequence: TGTGCCAGCAGCCAAGATTTTTTCAGCGGGGGGGGCACAGATACGCAGTATTTT.

The chain recombines TRBV27 with TRBJ1-1; 8 bases fit TRBD1. This CDR3 is built from 16 residues. Trimming took 3 bases from V and 0 from J; bases not matched to a gene: 6. In germline, CDR1 is MNHEY, CDR2 SMNVEV (reference sequence). CDR3 DNA sequence: TGTGCCAGCAGTTTGGACAGGGCGCCGATGAACACTGAAGCTTTCTTT. Its protein is CASSLDRAPMNTEAFF.

The chain couples TRBV6-6 to TRBJ2-4, with no clear D. Germline-derived CDR1 and CDR2 are MNHNY and SVGAGI (reference sequence). This CDR3 contains 13 residues. The V and J ends lost 3 bases and 0 bases respectively, with 3 bases between them. The CDR3 sequence: CASSYIAKNIQYF. In DNA, the CDR3 is TGTGCCAGCAGTTATATAGCCAAAAACATTCAGTACTTC.

The chain links TRBV6-1 to TRBJ1-1; D perhaps matches TRBD1 (6 bases). CDR1 is MNHNS and CDR2 is SASEGT in the germline V gene. This CDR3 contains 11 residues. The V end was cut by 7 bases, the J end by 11 bases, with 14 bases between. CDR3 coding DNA: TGTGCCAGCACCGGCAGACAGGAGGCTTTCTTT. This codes for CASTGRQEAFF.

This chain links TRBV2 with TRBJ2-3, with 8 bases that match TRBD2. The CDR3 runs to 17 residues. The J segment lost 0 bases and the V segment lost 6 bases, leaving 11 bases of the junction unmatched. Germline V lookup: CDR1 SNHLY, CDR2 FYNNEI. The CDR3 DNA reads TGTGCCAGCAGCCAGTGGGCTAGCGGGTTGAGCACAGATACGCAGTATTTT. Translated: CASSQWASGLSTDTQYF.

This chain uses TRBV7-2 with TRBJ1-2; D is unresolved. Germline loops: CDR1 SGHTA, CDR2 FQGNSA. The length of the CDR3 is 13 residues. The V end lost 0 bases, the J end lost 3 bases, and 5 bases lay between the germline ends. CDR3 in DNA: TGTGCCAGCAGCTTAGCGTACGACTATGGCTACACCTTC. Translated: CASSLAYDYGYTF.

The chain recombines TRBV6-8 with TRBJ2-3, with TRBD2 identical over 13 bases. V dropped 6 bases and J dropped 2; count of bases not matched to a gene: 5. The CDR3 loop spans 16 amino acids. Germline CDR1 and CDR2: MNHGY and SAAAGT. This CDR3 reads CASSLGLAGATDTQYF. The CDR3 DNA reads TGTGCCAGCAGCCTAGGACTAGCGGGAGCCACAGATACGCAGTATTTT.

This clone was found once. The chain couples TRBV10-1 to TRBJ2-3, with 7 bases matching TRBD2. The CDR3 contains 14 residues. The trim removed 5 bases at V and 1 base at J, leaving 3 bases unmatched. Germline CDR1 WNHNN, CDR2 SYGVQD (reference sequence). The CDR3 here is CASSRLAGTDTQYF. DNA for the CDR3: TGCGCCAGCAGTAGGCTAGCGGGCACAGATACGCAGTATTTT.

This clone appeared a single time. V gene TRBV9 combines with J gene TRBJ1-4; tentative D call: TRBD1 (6 bases). V lost 4 bases, J lost 8 bases, and 18 bases lay in between. The germline gives CDR1 SGDLS, CDR2 YYNGEE. The CDR3 runs 15 residues. The CDR3, as DNA: TGTGCCAGCAGCCTATCACAGGGACGGAGGGAAAAACTGTTTTTT. It is translated as CASSLSQGRREKLFF.

The V gene is TRBV18, the J gene TRBJ2-7; 9 nucleotides match TRBD2. There are 14 residues in the CDR3. Germline lookup yields CDR1 KGHSH and CDR2 LQKENI. V dropped 3 bases and J dropped 6; count of bases not matched to a gene: 6. DNA of the CDR3: TGTGCCAGCTCACCGGTAGCGGGAGACCCCGAGCAGTACTTC. It encodes CASSPVAGDPEQYF.

The chain employs TRBV6-6 and TRBJ2-1; 8 nucleotides line up with TRBD1. CDR3 length: 15 amino acids. Germline V gene lookup returns CDR1 MNHNY and CDR2 SVGAGI (reference sequence). The V gene end was trimmed by 5 bases and the J gene end by 6 bases; junction bases not matched to a gene: 9. The DNA of the CDR3 is TGTGCCAGCAGTCCGCAGGCCGGACAGGGCAATGAGCAGTTCTTC. Translation: CASSPQAGQGNEQFF.

The table lists this clone with a few counts. The V gene is TRBV5-6, the J gene TRBJ1-5; maybe TRBD1 (6 bases). Deletions cut 4 bases from V and 7 bases from J, with 15 bases between. The CDR3 length is 14 residues. Looked up from germline, CDR1 is SGHDT and CDR2 is YYEEEE. CDR3 loop: CASSIGGGTQPQHF. DNA for the CDR3: TGTGCCAGCAGCATAGGAGGGGGGACGCAGCCCCAGCATTTT.

V gene TRBV7-9 combines with J gene TRBJ2-5; D is unresolved. Germline loops: CDR1 SEHNR, CDR2 FQNEAQ (reference sequence). V lost 5 bases and J lost 7, with 20 bases in between. The CDR3 sequence is 15 residues long. The CDR3 nucleotides are TGTGCCAGCAGCCGGGCCCTTACAGATGGCGCGACCCAGTACTTC. It specifies CASSRALTDGATQYF.

The chain joins TRBV9 to TRBJ2-3, with D perhaps TRBD1 (6 bases). The germline V gene has CDR1 SGDLS and CDR2 YYNGEE. There are 14 residues in the CDR3. Trimming took off 2 bases at V and 7 bases at J, with 14 bases between the two ends. CDR3 amino acids: CASSVGHGSNTQYF. CDR3 DNA sequence: TGTGCCAGCAGCGTGGGACATGGCAGCAATACGCAGTATTTT.

The chain recombines TRBV5-4 with TRBJ2-3, with a weak D call TRBD2 (7 bases). Trimming pared 4 bases from V and 0 bases from J, leaving 15 bases between. CDR1 and CDR2 from the germline V gene are SGHNT and YYREEE (reference sequence). This CDR3 has 16 residues. The DNA for the CDR3 is TGTGCCAGCAGCCTGGGGGGGCGTGTAAGCACAGATACGCAGTATTTT. Encoded protein: CASSLGGRVSTDTQYF.

The V and J genes are TRBV4-1 and TRBJ2-7; D tentatively reads TRBD1 or TRBD2 (5 bases each). There are 16 residues in the CDR3. Trimming cost V 1 base and J 5 bases, with 18 bases left between them. Germline CDR1 is MGHRA and CDR2 is YSYEKL. The CDR3 spells CASSQGAMGVGDEQYF. The CDR3, as DNA: TGCGCCAGCAGCCAAGGCGCCATGGGGGTAGGCGACGAGCAGTACTTC.

This chain uses TRBV6-5 with TRBJ2-7; D is uncertain. V lost 6 bases and J 3 bases, leaving 6 bases between the germline ends. The V gene's germline CDR1 is MNHEY and CDR2 SVGAGI. The CDR3 contains 11 residues. Here the CDR3 DNA reads TGTGCCAGCAGCGAGATCTACGAGCAGTACTTC. The encoded protein is CASSEIYEQYF.

The chain is built from TRBV28 and TRBJ1-5; tentative D call: TRBD1 (6 bases). The CDR3 loop spans 13 amino acids. Germline V gives CDR1 MDHEN, CDR2 SYDVKM. Between the trimmed V and J ends, which lost 11 bases and 4 bases, there was a span of 15 bases. CDR3 in DNA: TGTGCCTCGGAGGGGGGACCAAATCAGCCCCAGCATTTT. Its protein product is CASEGGPNQPQHF.

The chain has TRBV2 and TRBJ2-3; D possibly matches TRBD1 or TRBD2 (5 bases each). Germline V lookup: CDR1 SNHLY, CDR2 FYNNEI. This CDR3 comprises 14 residues. V lost 7 bases and J 7 bases, leaving 18 bases between the germline ends. CDR3 region: CASIPGRGAHTQYF. The CDR3, as DNA: TGTGCCAGCATTCCGGGGCGAGGGGCCCATACGCAGTATTTT.

This clone was counted between two and nine times. The gene calls are TRBV28 and TRBJ2-7; D gene ambiguous. CDR1 is MDHEN and CDR2 is SYDVKM in the germline V gene. Trimming took 6 bases from V and 1 from J, leaving 4 bases between them. The CDR3 is 11 amino acids. CDR3 in DNA: TGTGCCAGCAGGGGGTCCTACGAGCAGTACTTC. Amino acids: CASRGSYEQYF.

This chain joins TRBV5-6 and TRBJ1-4, with D perhaps TRBD1 (5 bases). CDR1 is SGHDT, CDR2 YYEEEE, per germline. CDR3 size: 14 residues. V dropped 2 bases and J dropped 3 bases, with 8 bases sitting between them. CDR3 sequence: CASSFGGPNEKLFF. In DNA, the CDR3 is TGTGCCAGCAGCTTCGGGGGTCCTAATGAAAAACTGTTTTTT. The full variable domain, completed using reference TRBV5-6 and TRBJ1-4, is DAGVTQSPTHLIKTRGQQVTLRCSPKSGHDTVSWYQQALGQGPQFIFQYYEEEERQRGNFPDRFSGHQFPNYSSELNVNALLLGDSALYLCASSFGGPNEKLFFGSGTQLSVL.

This chain connects TRBV6-5 to TRBJ1-3; D remains ambiguous. Per germline, CDR1 MNHEY and CDR2 SVGAGI. The length of the CDR3 is 13 residues. V was clipped by 10 bases and J by 0 bases, with 10 bases between them. CDR3 region: CATSARSGNTIYF. The CDR3 coding sequence is TGTGCCACTTCCGCCCGCTCTGGAAACACCATATATTTT.

The chain couples TRBV5-1 to TRBJ2-7; unclear D gene. V lost 4 bases to trimming and J lost 2 bases, with 7 bases between them. The length of the CDR3 is 12 residues. CDR1 is SGHRS, CDR2 YFSETQ, per germline. CDR3 nucleotides: TGCGCCAGCAGCCATACAACCTACGAGCAGTACTTC. This encodes CASSHTTYEQYF.

The V call is TRBV19, the J call TRBJ1-4, with a weak D call TRBD1 (5 bases). The CDR3 is made up of 16 amino acids. Germline V gene data show CDR1 as LNHDA and CDR2 as SQIVND (reference sequence). The germline V and J ends were trimmed by 0 bases and 1 base, with 9 bases remaining between them. The CDR3 sequence is CASSIERQLTNEKLFF. Here the CDR3 DNA reads TGTGCCAGTAGTATAGAGCGACAGTTAACTAATGAAAAACTGTTTTTT.

This chain joins TRBV10-3 and TRBJ1-5; 10 bases match TRBD1. The germline V gene has CDR1 ENHRY and CDR2 SYGVKD. CDR3 length: 14 residues. V trimming: 10 bases; J trimming: 6 bases; junction bases outside the gene matches: 9. The CDR3 DNA sequence: TGTGCCACCACAACAGGGACAGGGGCTCAGCCCCAGCATTTT. As protein: CATTTGTGAQPQHF.

CDR3 in DNA: TGCGCCAGCAGCCAAGATGTCAGGGGAGGAAGGGAAAAACTGTTTTTT. It specifies CASSQDVRGGREKLFF. The chain recombines TRBV4-3 with TRBJ1-4; TRBD1 might be the D (6 bases). The CDR3 totals 16 residues. Trimming took off 0 bases at V and 8 bases at J, with 16 bases between the two ends. Germline V gives CDR1 LGHNA, CDR2 YSLEER.